This T cell receptor beta chain was documented in a study of prognosis after radiotherapy for stage I lung cancer. Study context: None of the non-small cell lung cancer patients was considered medically operable. Concurrent therapy with stereotactic body radiotherapy was received by no patient. With a biologically effective dose of at least 100 Gy, radiotherapy took the form of SBRT split into 3 to 5 fractions.

The TCR beta CDR3 region was amplified from genomic DNA, with two rounds of multiplex PCR being used for the amplification. TRBV and TRBJ genes each had their own specific primers in first-round PCR. MiXCR, run by TCRdb on the multiplex PCR reads, gives a single entry per CDR3 protein. The data show more than 30,000 distinct CDR3 sequences, roughly two fifths seen once. In germline, CDR1 is MNHEY, CDR2 SVGAGI. The CDR3 is 12 amino acids. Notes on this clonotype: Compared with germline, one end of the junction differs, possibly owing to a read error.

The sequence derives from a donor older than 45 with non-small cell lung cancer. The chain couples TRBV6-5 to TRBJ1-6; unclear D gene. The material was PBMCs, obtained before or after stereotactic body radiation therapy (not recorded which). The CDR3 nucleotides are TGTGCAGCGGGTAAGCGGGATTCACCCCTCAACTTT. Its translation is CAAGKRDSPLNF.